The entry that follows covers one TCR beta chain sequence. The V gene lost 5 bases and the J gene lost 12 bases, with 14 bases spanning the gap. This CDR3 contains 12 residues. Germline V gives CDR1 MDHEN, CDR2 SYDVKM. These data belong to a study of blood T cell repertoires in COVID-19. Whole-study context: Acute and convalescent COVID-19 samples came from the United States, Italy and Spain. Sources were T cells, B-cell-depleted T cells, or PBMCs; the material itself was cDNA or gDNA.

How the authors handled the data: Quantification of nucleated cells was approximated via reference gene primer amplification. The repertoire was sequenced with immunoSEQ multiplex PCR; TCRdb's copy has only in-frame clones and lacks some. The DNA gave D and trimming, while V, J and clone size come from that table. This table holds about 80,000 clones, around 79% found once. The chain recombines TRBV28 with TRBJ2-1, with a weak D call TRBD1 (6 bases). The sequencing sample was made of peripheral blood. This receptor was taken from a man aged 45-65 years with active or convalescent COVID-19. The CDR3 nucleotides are TGTGCCAGCAGTCCACTCAAAGGGGGGCAGTTCTTC. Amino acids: CASSPLKGGQFF.